This TCR beta chain was identified in a study of regulatory T cells in long-lasting Graves disease. Study-wide results and caveats: Having few samples may have compromised the accuracy.

Arm-PCR of CDR3 regions with iRepertoire HTBI primers generated TCR beta libraries. A single record per CDR3 protein comes from TCRdb applying MiXCR to the multiplex PCR reads. The table records a few hundred thousand distinct CDR3 sequences, approximately 22% of them present only once. This clonotype has more than one count but fewer than ten. The antigen is not known. Time point: persistent/refractory GD, antithyroid drugs over 5 years with positive TRAb. PBMC-derived RNA was used for the TCR library. Trimming removed 5 bases from V and 3 bases from J; junction bases left unmatched: 18. In germline, CDR1 is PRHDT, CDR2 FYEKMQ (reference sequence). This CDR3 contains 20 residues.

The receptor was isolated from a female donor with Graves disease. The chain combines TRBV13 with TRBJ2-7; 14 bases match TRBD2. Sequences were derived from peripheral blood mononuclear cells (PBMCs), sampled when the disease was refractory, from a patient treated with antithyroid drugs. CDR3 in amino acids: CASSPTDGGTSGRINYEQYF. The CDR3 nucleotides read TGTGCCAGCAGCCCCACGGACGGCGGGACTAGCGGGAGAATCAACTACGAGCAGTACTTC.